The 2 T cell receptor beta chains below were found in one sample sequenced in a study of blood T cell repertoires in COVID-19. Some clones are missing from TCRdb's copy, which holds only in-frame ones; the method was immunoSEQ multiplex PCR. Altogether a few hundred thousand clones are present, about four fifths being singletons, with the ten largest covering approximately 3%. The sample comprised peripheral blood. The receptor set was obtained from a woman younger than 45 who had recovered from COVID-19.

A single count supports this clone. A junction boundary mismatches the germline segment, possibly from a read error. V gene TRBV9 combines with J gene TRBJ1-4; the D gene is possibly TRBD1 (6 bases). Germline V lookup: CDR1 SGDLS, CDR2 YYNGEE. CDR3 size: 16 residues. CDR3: CASSPFPGTTNEKLFF. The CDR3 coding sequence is TGTGCCAGCAGCCCGTTCCCCGGGACAACAAATGAAAAACTGTTTTTT. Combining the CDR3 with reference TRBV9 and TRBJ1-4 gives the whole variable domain DSGVTQTPKHLITATGQRVTLRCSPRSGDLSVYWYQQSLDQGLQFLIQYYNGEERAKGNILERFSAQQFPDLHSELNLSSLELGDSALYFCASSPFPGTTNEKLFFGSGTQLSVL.

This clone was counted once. In nucleotides, the CDR3 is TGTGCCAGCAGCCCCCCCGCGAGGCCCTACAATGAGCAGTTCTTC. Its protein product is CASSPPARPYNEQFF. V and J are TRBV14 and TRBJ2-1; D remains unclear. The germline CDR1 and CDR2 sequences are SGHDN and FVKESK. Trimming removed 4 bases at V and 2 bases at J, with 12 bases between. This CDR3 has 15 amino acids. Filled out from reference TRBV14 and TRBJ2-1, the complete variable domain reads EAGVTQFPSHSVIEKGQTVTLRCDPISGHDNLYWYRRVMGKEIKFLLHFVKESKQDESGMPNNRFLAERTGGTYSTLKVQPAELEDSGVYFCASSPPARPYNEQFFGPGTRLTVL.